This T cell receptor beta chain was identified in a study of blood T cell repertoires in COVID-19 (TCRdb year 2020). About the study as a whole: Collaborator samples came from the United States, Italy and Spain and covered acute and convalescent phases of COVID-19. The prospective study material was composed of cDNA or gDNA derived from T cells, B-cell-depleted T cells, or PBMCs. Subjects who had been exposed to COVID-19, were actively infected with it, or had recovered from it provided the deeply sampled blood TCRbeta repertoires that made up the dataset. The repertoires were released in a freely available public database intended as a resource for research on the immune response to SARS-CoV-2. Samples came from the ongoing ImmuneRACE study (first 160 participants) plus 1,254 subjects from 6 global collaborators. A de-identified subject ID, COVID-19 status, age in years and sex were almost always included in the sample metadata. Where available, HLA class I and class II types were taken from metadata supplied by the sample provider and were not determined by assay-based typing. Points the paper makes about the study in general: How much clinical and demographic metadata was included differed by source and by participant, and the metadata was provided uncurated.

This clone occurred a few times. No antigen is known for it. No per-base quality is available; no much larger clone lies one base away. Including the terminal cysteine and phenylalanine, the CDR3 comprises 13 residues. CDR3 DNA is the only sequence kept; it has 39 bases, read in frame from the first base. The V and J ends are trimmed by 5 bases and 11 bases, leaving 18 bases between them. CDR1 and CDR2 are drawn from the germline V gene: SNHLY, FYNNEI. The collaborating institutions used their own protocols to collect whole blood in K2EDTA tubes. For TCRbeta analysis, collaborators shipped samples in one of three forms: frozen whole blood, isolated PBMCs, or DNA extracted from either of those sample types. TCRbeta CDR3 regions were amplified from genomic DNA using the immunoSEQ Assay, a bias-controlled multiplex PCR. Per the source publication's procedure: Nucleated cell counts per sample were estimated from amplification of reference gene primers within the assay. To quantify the absolute abundance of each unique TCRbeta CDR3 rearrangement, sequence reads were collapsed and filtered. Productive Simpson clonality was computed per sample as the square root of Simpson's diversity index over productive rearrangements. The table comes from immuneACCESS by way of TCRdb, which keeps in-frame sequences with V and J called. Part of the clones is missing from these tables; in studies checked, under half for an unresolved V gene and the rest for unknown reasons. From that table come the V and J calls and clone size; the DNA was used to work out D and trimming. The sample profile shows around 300,000 clones; over 80% of them were found once. Together, the top ten hold over 3.5% of the sample.

The sequenced sample was peripheral blood. This TCR derives from a woman in her 40s with acute or convalescent COVID-19. The V and J genes are TRBV2 and TRBJ1-1; the D gene is perhaps TRBD1, on 6 matching bases. The nucleotides are TGTGCCAGCAGTCCAACAGGGTACCCAGGCGCTTTCTTT. Its protein is CASSPTGYPGAFF.